This passage covers 20 T cell receptor beta chains from one sample sequenced in a study of blood T cells in healthy people across ages (dated by TCRdb to about 2015). Libraries were built with 5' RACE. TCRdb names Illumina HiSeq 2500 as the instrument used. A second PCR of about 6 to 12 cycles was performed with a sample-barcoded 5' primer and a J-beta primer mix. TCRdb reworked the public reads: Q25 trimming with fastp, MiXCR clone assembly, productive beta chains retained. For every CDR3 protein sequence, its rows merge into one entry that carries the most common genes and DNA. Here the sample has approximately 800,000 distinct CDR3 sequences; around a quarter occur a single time. The ten largest clones take up approximately 4% of the sample. The same data also went into a second study, on T cells of mothers and their children.

Sequencing was performed on blood. The source is a boy between 5 and 17 years old in good health.

Only a few counts were recorded for this clonotype. V is TRBV6-2 or TRBV6-3 and J is TRBJ2-1; 9 bases agree with TRBD1. Germline V lookup: CDR1 MNHEY, CDR2 SVGEGT. The CDR3 totals 16 residues. V was pared by 5 bases and J by 6 bases, with 11 bases of the junction left unmatched. CDR3 DNA: TGTGCCAGCAGTCCCTACAGGGGGCGACTTAGCAATGAGCAGTTCTTC. Translation gives CASSPYRGRLSNEQFF.

The chain recombines TRBV6-2 or TRBV6-3 with TRBJ2-1, with 7 bases lining up with TRBD2. The CDR3 length is 16 residues. Germline V CDR1 and CDR2: MNHEY, SVGEGT. Losses at the gene ends were 2 bases for V and 7 bases for J; bases not matched to a gene: 11. The CDR3 sequence: CASSYQSGIGVNEQFF. In DNA, the CDR3 is TGTGCCAGCAGTTACCAGAGCGGGATAGGTGTGAATGAGCAGTTCTTC.

The genes are TRBV20-1 and TRBJ2-7; D may be TRBD1 (6 bases). The CDR3 runs 12 residues. Trimming took 6 bases from V and 2 from J, leaving 11 bases between them. Looked up from germline, CDR1 is DFQATT and CDR2 is SNEGSKA (reference sequence). In nucleotides, the CDR3 is TGCAGTGCGCGAGACAGGACCTACGAGCAGTACTTC. Its translation: CSARDRTYEQYF.

The chain has TRBV11-2 and TRBJ2-5, with no clear D. The length of the CDR3 is 14 residues. Trimming pared 5 bases from V and 4 bases from J, leaving 14 bases between. Germline lookup yields CDR1 SGHAT and CDR2 FQNNGV. As DNA, the CDR3 is TGTGCCAGCAGCAAAAATGGGGTGAGAGAGACCCAGTACTTC. Its protein is CASSKNGVRETQYF.

This clonotype was picked up a small number of times. The J gene is TRBJ2-5, the V gene TRBV6-1; TRBD2 agrees at 14 bases. CDR1 and CDR2 (germline): MNHNS, SASEGT. V dropped 5 bases and J dropped 0; count of bases not matched to a gene: 14. The CDR3 consists of 20 residues. The CDR3 bases are TGTGCCAGCAGTCTAACCCGGACTAGCGGGGGGCTCCCGTACCAAGAGACCCAGTACTTC. Translated: CASSLTRTSGGLPYQETQYF.

This clonotype was counted only a few times. Since the CDR3 does not end with the conserved phenylalanine or tryptophan, this likely comes from a read error. The V call is TRBV2, the J call TRBJ2-5; D is undetermined. Near its end, the DNA agrees better with TRBJ2-7, so the J call may be wrong. Germline-derived CDR1 and CDR2 are SNHLY and FYNNEI. The CDR3 extends over 14 amino acids. Written as DNA, the CDR3 is TGTGCCAGCAGTCTCGGGCCTGCCTCCTACGAGCAGTACCTC. Protein product: CASSLGPASYEQYL.

V usage is TRBV4-3 and J usage is TRBJ2-1; 9 bases map to TRBD1. Germline trimming cut 0 bases from V and 4 bases from J; bases unmatched to any gene: 4. Germline loops: CDR1 LGHNA, CDR2 YSLEER. The CDR3 totals 16 residues. The CDR3 region is CASSQEQGAFYNEQFF. DNA for the CDR3: TGCGCCAGCAGCCAAGAACAGGGGGCTTTTTACAATGAGCAGTTCTTC.

This clonotype appeared a few times. This chain joins TRBV7-3 and TRBJ2-3, with D perhaps being TRBD1 or TRBD2 (5 bases each). CDR1 is SGHTA and CDR2 is FQGTGA in the germline V gene. The CDR3 totals 15 residues. V lost 1 base, J lost 5 bases, and 13 bases lay in between. The CDR3 DNA reads TGTGCCAGCAGCTTAAGAGGAGAGAGGGGAGATACGCAGTATTTT. Translating it yields CASSLRGERGDTQYF.

The chain has TRBV29-1 and TRBJ1-4, with a tentative D call TRBD1 (5 bases). The CDR3 is 14 residues long. Deletions cut 5 bases from V and 7 bases from J, with 17 bases between. Germline loops: CDR1 SQVTM, CDR2 ANQGSEA. As DNA, the CDR3 is TGCAGCGTTCGACGCAGGGAGGGAGGTGAAAAACTGTTTTTT. As protein: CSVRRREGGEKLFF.

A few counts support this clonotype. One end of the junction is discordant with germline, which a read error may explain. The chain employs TRBV18 and TRBJ1-2; maybe TRBD1 (5 bases). The V gene's germline CDR1 is KGHSH and CDR2 LQKENI. CDR3 length: 12 residues. In DNA form, the CDR3 reads TGTGCCGGCTCACCAACAGGCTATGGCTACACCTTC. Translated: CAGSPTGYGYTF.

The rearrangement uses TRBV29-1 and TRBJ1-2; unclear D gene. Trimming left V 4 bases short and J 3 bases short, with 9 bases between. Germline assignment: CDR1 SQVTM and CDR2 ANQGSEA. CDR3 length: 12 amino acids. The CDR3 nucleotides read TGCAGCGTTGTAGAAGGCGACTATGGCTACACCTTC. This encodes CSVVEGDYGYTF.

This clonotype was seen more than once but under ten times. The rearrangement uses TRBV3-1 and TRBJ2-1; D not resolved. Per germline, CDR1 LGHDT and CDR2 YNNKEL (reference sequence). Trimming shortened V by 4 bases and J by 0 bases, and 10 bases separated the two germline ends. The CDR3 has 15 residues. CDR3 sequence: CASSPFKSSYNEQFF. DNA of the CDR3: TGTGCCAGCAGCCCCTTCAAGAGCTCCTACAATGAGCAGTTCTTC.

The rearrangement joins TRBV25-1 to TRBJ2-1; 11 positions match TRBD2. The CDR3 sequence is 15 residues long. The V gene's germline CDR1 is MGHDK and CDR2 SYGVNS. V was pared by 6 bases and J by 3 bases, with 4 bases of the junction left unmatched. This chain's CDR3 is CASRETSGVYNEQFF. The CDR3 DNA follows: TGTGCCAGCAGGGAGACTAGCGGGGTCTACAATGAGCAGTTCTTC.

The chain links TRBV18 to TRBJ1-1; maybe TRBD1 (5 bases). The germline V gene encodes CDR1 KGHSH and CDR2 LQKENI. V lost 6 bases to trimming and J lost 5 bases, with 22 bases between them. The CDR3 loop spans 16 amino acids. The CDR3 DNA reads as TGTGCCAGCTCGCCGTCGACAGTGGGTAAGGGGACTGAAGCTTTCTTT. It codes for CASSPSTVGKGTEAFF.

In its sample, this clonotype was seen a few times. The rearrangement joins TRBV29-1 to TRBJ2-5; no reliable D call. TRBJ2-1 explains the end of the DNA better; the J call may be wrong. Germline CDR1 and CDR2: SQVTM and ANQGSEA. This CDR3 is built from 13 residues. The chain's CDR3 is CSVPTYPYNEQFF. DNA of the CDR3: TGCAGCGTTCCCACTTACCCCTACAATGAGCAGTTCTTC.

The chain uses TRBV28 and TRBJ2-5, with 12 bases aligning to TRBD1. After removal of 6 bases from V and 6 bases from J, the junction contained 14 bases not matched to a gene. This CDR3 is 17 amino acids long. Per germline, CDR1 MDHEN and CDR2 SYDVKM. The CDR3 coding sequence is TGTGCCAGCAGCCCCCAAACCCCGGGACAGGGGGCGAAGACCCAGTACTTC. Protein: CASSPQTPGQGAKTQYF. Supplemented by reference TRBV28 and TRBJ2-5, the full variable domain reads DVKVTQSSRYLVKRTGEKVFLECVQDMDHENMFWYRQDPGLGLRLIYFSYDVKMKEKGDIPEGYSVSREKKERFSLILESASTNQTSMYLCASSPQTPGQGAKTQYFGPGTRLLVL.

V usage is TRBV7-2 and J usage is TRBJ2-3; 14 bases agree with TRBD2. Germline CDR1 and CDR2: SGHTA and FQGNSA. V lost 5 bases to trimming and J lost 6 bases; unmatched junction nucleotides: 10. The CDR3 length is 17 residues. The DNA for the CDR3 is TGTGCCAGCAGCCTTCGGACTAGCGGGGGGAGTTATGATACGCAGTATTTT. Translation: CASSLRTSGGSYDTQYF.

This clonotype was recorded a few times. The chain combines TRBV21-1 with TRBJ1-2; the DNA was not compared with TRBD1, the D call given in the table. TRBV21-1 is noted as a pseudogene. This CDR3 contains 14 residues. The CDR3 DNA sequence: TGTGCCAGCAGCGACCGGGACAGAGGAGAGGGCTACACCTTC. This translates into CASSDRDRGEGYTF.

The V and J genes are TRBV28 and TRBJ2-6; no definite D call. The CDR3 has 15 amino acids. V was trimmed by 3 bases and J by 5 bases, leaving 11 bases between them. The germline V gene has CDR1 MDHEN and CDR2 SYDVKM. CDR3 in DNA: TGTGCCAGCAGTTTCCCGGGTAGTAGGGCCAACGTCCTGACTTTC. This translates into CASSFPGSRANVLTF.

In its sample, this clonotype was seen a few times. The CDR3 protein is CASSPIDKNYGYTF. CDR3 bases: TGTGCCAGCAGTCCGATTGACAAGAACTATGGCTACACCTTC. V usage is TRBV27 and J usage is TRBJ1-2; D gene uncertain. The CDR3 is 14 amino acids. The V end lost 5 bases, the J end lost 2 bases, and 12 bases lay between the germline ends. The germline CDR1 and CDR2 sequences are MNHEY and SMNVEV (reference sequence).